This is a list of T cell receptor beta chains from one sample in a study of blood T cell repertoires in COVID-19. Method: immunoSEQ multiplex PCR; TCRdb's copy keeps in-frame clones and lacks some. Of 150,000 to 250,000 clones in the sample, approximately 94% were seen once. The sequenced sample consisted of peripheral blood. The receptors stem from a man aged 25-45 years with COVID-19, enrolled during active disease. Each CDR3 is given with its conserved first and last residue. The D gene is left open where the match is weak. Clone size is not always given. Where it is, it says once, few, many or a class for expanded clones.

TRBD1	TRBJ1-5	TRBV28	once	TGTGCCAGCAGTGAGACAGGGATACAGCCCCAGCATTTT	CASSETGIQPQHF
TRBD1	TRBJ2-2	TRBV5-6	NA	TGTGCCACCGACAGGGCGAACACCGGGGAGCTGTTTTTT	CATDRANTGELFF
TRBD1	TRBJ2-5	TRBV15	NA	TGTGCCACCAGCAGCGGGACAGATGAAGAGACCCAGTACTTC	CATSSGTDEETQYF
TRBD1	TRBJ2-7	TRBV6-5	NA	TGTGCCAGCAGAGGACAGGGCCTCTCCTACGAGCAGTACTTC	CASRGQGLSYEQYF
TRBD1	TRBJ2-7	TRBV2	NA	TGTGCCAGCAGTGAAGATGGGGACAGGAGCTCCTACGAGCAGTACTTC	CASSEDGDRSSYEQYF
NA	TRBJ1-5	TRBV18	NA	TGTGCCAGCTCACCGTCCGCGCGGGATCAGCCCCAGCATTTT	CASSPSARDQPQHF
NA	TRBJ1-1	TRBV7-9	NA	TGTGCCAGCAGCTTAATCGTCGTGGGGCCTGAAGCTTTCTTT	CASSLIVVGPEAFF
TRBD2	TRBJ2-3	TRBV9	NA	TGTGCCAGCAGCATCTTAGCGGGGTCCACAGATACGCAGTATTTT	CASSILAGSTDTQYF
NA	TRBJ2-2	TRBV7-3	NA	TGTGCCAGCAGCTTCTGGAGTACTGGTCCCGGGGAGCTGTTTTTT	CASSFWSTGPGELFF
NA	TRBJ2-1	TRBV7-6	NA	TGTGCCAGCAGCTTAATGATGACTACTTCCAATGAGCAGTTCTTC	CASSLMMTTSNEQFF
NA	TRBJ2-7	TRBV5-1	once	TGCGCCAGCAGCTTGGACAGATACGAGCAGTACTTC	CASSLDRYEQYF
NA	TRBJ2-3	TRBV7-2	NA	TGTGCCAGCAGCTTAGGCCCGGGGAGCACAGATACGCAGTATTTT	CASSLGPGSTDTQYF
NA	TRBJ1-2	TRBV6-5	NA	TGTGCCAGCGGCTCCCGGGGGGCGACTGGCTACACCTTC	CASGSRGATGYTF
NA	TRBJ2-7	TRBV4-2	NA	TGTGCCAGCAGCCAACTAGCAAAGTACGAGCAGTACTTC	CASSQLAKYEQYF
NA	TRBJ1-5	TRBV7-9	NA	TGTGCCAGCAGCTTAAGTATGGGGCTGGATCAGCCCCAGCATTTT	CASSLSMGLDQPQHF
NA	TRBJ2-7	TRBV3-1/TRBV3-2	NA	TGTGCCAGCAGCCACGGTTCCTCCTACGAGCAGTACTTC	CASSHGSSYEQYF
TRBD1	TRBJ1-5	TRBV7-3	NA	TGTGCCAGCAGCTTAACCCCCCCGCAGGGGGCGCTTGGCAATCAGCCCCAGCATTTT	CASSLTPPQGALGNQPQHF
TRBD1	TRBJ1-5	TRBV7-9	few	TGTGCCAGCAGCCAGGGACAGGGCAATCAGCCCCAGCATTTT	CASSQGQGNQPQHF
NA	TRBJ1-1	TRBV6-5	NA	TGTGCCAGCAGTACCCCACAGGGAGGGAAGGCTGAAGCTTTCTTT	CASSTPQGGKAEAFF
TRBD1	TRBJ1-2	TRBV6-5	NA	TGTGCCAGCAGCACCGGGACAGGGAGCTTGAATGGCTACACCTTC	CASSTGTGSLNGYTF
NA	TRBJ1-5	TRBV6-5	NA	TGTGCCAGCAGTTACTCGGCGGCAGGGTATCAGCCCCAGCATTTT	CASSYSAAGYQPQHF
NA	TRBJ2-4	TRBV9	NA	TGTGCCAGCAGCGCCTCCGGGGACAAAAACATTCAGTACTTC	CASSASGDKNIQYF
NA	TRBJ1-6	TRBV11-1	once	TGTGCCAGCAGCTTAGCGACGGGGGGCAGCGGTAATTCACCCCTCCACTTT	CASSLATGGSGNSPLHF
NA	TRBJ1-2	TRBV7-9	NA	TGTGCCAGCAGCTTAGCTTCAAGAGGTAACTATGGCTACACCTTC	CASSLASRGNYGYTF
TRBD1	TRBJ1-1	TRBV29-1	NA	TGCAGCGTCCAGGGGGTGGCGGACACTGAAGCTTTCTTT	CSVQGVADTEAFF
NA	TRBJ1-3	TRBV6-5	once	TGTGCCAGCAGGGGGGCCGGTGGTGGAAACACCATATATTTT	CASRGAGGGNTIYF
TRBD1	TRBJ1-1	TRBV6-5	NA	TGTGCCAGCACCGCTACGGACAGGGGTGTTACTGAAGCTTTCTTT	CASTATDRGVTEAFF
TRBD1	TRBJ1-1	TRBV4-1	NA	TGCGCCAGCAGCCACCGGACAGGGCTAAACACTGAAGCTTTCTTT	CASSHRTGLNTEAFF
NA	TRBJ1-5	TRBV7-9	NA	TGTGCCAGCAGCTTAGGCAGGGGCGATCAGCCCCAGCATTTT	CASSLGRGDQPQHF
TRBD1	TRBJ2-7	TRBV7-3	NA	TGTGCCAGCAGCCCCGGCCCGGGACAGGCCTACGAGCAGTACTTC	CASSPGPGQAYEQYF
NA	TRBJ2-7	TRBV11-2	NA	TGTGCCAGCAGCTTAGAGGGCGGGAAATCCTACGAGCAGTACTTC	CASSLEGGKSYEQYF
TRBD1	TRBJ1-1	TRBV28	few	TGTGCCAGCAGGACACGTCCACAGGGGGTTTACACTGAAGCTTTCTTT	CASRTRPQGVYTEAFF
TRBD1	TRBJ1-2	TRBV5-1	NA	TGCGCCAGCAGGTACGGGACAGGGGAGCCTGGCTACACCTTC	CASRYGTGEPGYTF
NA	TRBJ1-5	TRBV6-1	NA	TGTGCCAGCAGTGCCGGGGGGCAGGTGACAAATCAGCCCCAGCATTTT	CASSAGGQVTNQPQHF
NA	TRBJ1-2	TRBV5-1	NA	TGCGCCAGCAGCCAGGCCCCAGGGGATGGCTACACCTTC	CASSQAPGDGYTF